This note documents a single T cell receptor (beta chain) sequence. The data derive from a study of cytomegalovirus exposure and HLA in healthy donors. A multiplex PCR was run with 60 Vbeta primers and 13 Jbeta primers. Sequencing was performed with immunoSEQ multiplex PCR; in TCRdb, only in-frame clones are kept and a portion is missing. The repertoire holds roughly 180,000 clones, over 80% seen once, with roughly 4.7% in the top ten. Per the germline V gene, CDR1 is MGHRA and CDR2 is YSYEKL. The germline V and J ends were trimmed by 1 base and 1 base, with 11 bases remaining between them. CDR3 length equals 16 residues.

V gene TRBV4-1 combines with J gene TRBJ2-1, with no clear D. Material for sequencing was PBMCs. This clonotype originated in a woman between 50 and 59 years old in good health and CMV-seropositive. CDR3 in DNA: TGCGCCAGCAGCCAAGCCCGCCGCCAGTCCTACAATGAGCAGTTCTTC. The encoded protein is CASSQARRQSYNEQFF.